This T cell receptor (beta chain) emerged from a study of regulatory T cells in long-lasting Graves disease. As for the study in general: Treatment with antithyroid drugs for over 5 years, together with positive TSH receptor antibodies, meant persistent Graves' disease. Study results and limitations: When disease was persistent, TRBV28, TRBJ1-2 and TRBJ2-5 were the favored segments. More public clonotypes were shared by persistent patients (approximately 3,000) than by new patients (approximately 1,000).

About this clonotype: Its antigen is unidentified.

HTBI primers from iRepertoire and Arm-PCR of CDR3 regions yielded the TCR beta libraries. TCRdb reanalysed the multiplex PCR reads using MiXCR and keeps one entry per CDR3 protein. Of roughly 400,000 distinct CDR3 sequences in the sample, 20% to 25% were seen once. V shed 0 bases and J shed 8 bases, with 10 bases lying between them. CDR1 MNHEY and CDR2 SVGAGI come from the germline V gene. This CDR3 has 13 amino acids. Specified time point: persistent/refractory GD, antithyroid drugs over 5 years with positive TRAb. The TCR library was made from RNA that had been extracted from PBMCs in TRIzol. From each patient, roughly 9 milliliters of peripheral blood was drawn and collected into an EDTA anticoagulant tube.

The V gene is TRBV6-5, the J gene TRBJ1-2; the D gene is possibly TRBD1 (5 bases). This receptor was obtained from a female donor with Graves disease. The material sequenced was peripheral blood mononuclear cells (PBMCs), taken when the disease was refractory, from a patient treated with antithyroid drugs. DNA of the CDR3: TGTGCCAGCAGTTACTCGTCCGGGGCCGGCTACACCTTC. Its translation: CASSYSSGAGYTF.